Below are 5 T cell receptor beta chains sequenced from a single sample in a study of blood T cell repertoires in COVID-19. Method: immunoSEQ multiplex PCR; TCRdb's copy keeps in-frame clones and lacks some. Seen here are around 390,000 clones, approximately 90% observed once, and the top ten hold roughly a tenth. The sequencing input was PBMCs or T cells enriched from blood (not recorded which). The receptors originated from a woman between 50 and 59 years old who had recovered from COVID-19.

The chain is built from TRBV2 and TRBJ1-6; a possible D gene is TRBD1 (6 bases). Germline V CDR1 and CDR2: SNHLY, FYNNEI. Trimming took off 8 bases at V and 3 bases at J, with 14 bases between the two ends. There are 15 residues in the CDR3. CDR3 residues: CASRVGASYNSPLHF. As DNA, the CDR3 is TGTGCCAGCCGCGTGGGGGCTAGCTATAATTCACCCCTCCACTTT.

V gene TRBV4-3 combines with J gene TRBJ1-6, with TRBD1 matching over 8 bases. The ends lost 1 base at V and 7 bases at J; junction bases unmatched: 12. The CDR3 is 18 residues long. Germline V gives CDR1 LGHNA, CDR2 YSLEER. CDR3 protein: CASSQGLGGTGKNSPLHF. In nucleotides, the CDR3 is TGCGCCAGCAGCCAAGGTTTAGGAGGGACAGGCAAAAATTCACCCCTCCACTTT.

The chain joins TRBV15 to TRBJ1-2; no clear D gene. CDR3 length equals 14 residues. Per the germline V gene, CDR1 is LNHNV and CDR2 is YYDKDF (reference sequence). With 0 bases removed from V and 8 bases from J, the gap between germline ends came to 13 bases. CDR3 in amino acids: CATSRDTPTSGYTF. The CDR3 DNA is TGTGCCACCAGCAGAGATACCCCGACATCCGGCTACACCTTC. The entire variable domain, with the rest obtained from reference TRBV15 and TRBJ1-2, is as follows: DAMVIQNPRYQVTQFGKPVTLSCSQTLNHNVMYWYQQKSSQAPKLLFHYYDKDFNNEADTPDNFQSRRPNTSFCFLDIRSPGLGDTAMYLCATSRDTPTSGYTFGSGTRLTVV.

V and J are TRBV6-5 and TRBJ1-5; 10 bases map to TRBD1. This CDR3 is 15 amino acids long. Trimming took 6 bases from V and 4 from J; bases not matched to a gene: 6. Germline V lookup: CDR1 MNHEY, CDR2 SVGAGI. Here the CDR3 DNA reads TGTGCCAGCAGGATACGACAGGGGGCGAATCAGCCCCAGCATTTT. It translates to CASRIRQGANQPQHF.

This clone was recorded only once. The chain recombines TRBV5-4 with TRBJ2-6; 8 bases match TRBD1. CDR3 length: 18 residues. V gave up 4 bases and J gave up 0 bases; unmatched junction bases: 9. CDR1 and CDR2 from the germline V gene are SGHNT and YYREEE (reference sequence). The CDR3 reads CASSTGDRFFSGANVLTF. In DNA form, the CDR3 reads TGTGCCAGCAGCACGGGGGACAGGTTTTTCTCTGGGGCCAACGTCCTGACTTTC.